These T cell receptor beta chains were read from a single sample in a study of T cell responses to AZD1222 COVID-19 vaccine. TCRdb's table, derived via immunoSEQ multiplex PCR, lists solely in-frame clones and lacks some. The table includes roughly 120,000 clones, roughly 85% detected once. The sample in question was peripheral blood, obtained on day 0 of AZD1222 vaccination. These receptors all come from an adult in good health. CDR3s include the opening cysteine and the closing phenylalanine or tryptophan. The order of the fields is V gene, clone size, CDR3 protein. Not all rows give a size; the values are once, few, many and, for expanded clones, a class.

v_gene: TRBV6-2/TRBV6-3
abundance: -
CDR3aa: CASSQSSYEQYF

v_gene: TRBV19
abundance: -
CDR3aa: CASSYRTDNYEQYF

v_gene: TRBV2
abundance: once
CDR3aa: CASSFGGTGNTEAFF

v_gene: TRBV11-2
abundance: -
CDR3aa: CASTQLGGGSEKLFF

v_gene: TRBV7-2
abundance: -
CDR3aa: CASSSRQGLGTQYF

v_gene: TRBV7-2
abundance: -
CDR3aa: CASSKGSNPTDTQYF

v_gene: TRBV30
abundance: -
CDR3aa: CAWKRGQGPYEQYF

v_gene: TRBV3-1/TRBV3-2
abundance: -
CDR3aa: CASSPPGGPYEQYF

v_gene: TRBV7-2
abundance: -
CDR3aa: CASSLGRSQGTDTQYF

v_gene: TRBV18
abundance: -
CDR3aa: CASSGQGASTGELFF

v_gene: TRBV9
abundance: -
CDR3aa: CASSVDRAGQRGRYSDTQYF

v_gene: TRBV27
abundance: -
CDR3aa: CASGDRANYGYTF

v_gene: TRBV23-1
abundance: -
CDR3aa: CASSQLRAGEGNQPQHF

v_gene: TRBV10-3
abundance: -
CDR3aa: CAIRGLNTEAFF

v_gene: TRBV7-8
abundance: -
CDR3aa: CASSRRTGEHNEQFF

v_gene: TRBV19
abundance: -
CDR3aa: CASSLGLLGAQPQHF

v_gene: TRBV10-2
abundance: -
CDR3aa: CASSETVMNTEAFF

v_gene: TRBV7-2
abundance: -
CDR3aa: CASSLAGGNQPQHF